Each of the 3 T cell receptor beta chains below was sequenced from the same sample in a study of cytomegalovirus exposure and HLA in healthy donors. The PCR contained 60 Vbeta and 13 Jbeta primers. Libraries were prepared by immunoSEQ multiplex PCR; TCRdb keeps only in-frame clonotypes and omits some of them. The sample contains 80,000 to 130,000 clones, roughly 84% of which appear only once. Material for sequencing was PBMCs. The receptors shown here come from a young woman in good health and CMV-seronegative.

The V gene is TRBV29-1, the J gene TRBJ2-5; TRBD2 matches at 7 bases. The CDR3 spans 13 residues. Germline V CDR1 and CDR2: SQVTM, ANQGSEA. V trimming: 3 bases; J trimming: 1 base; junction bases outside the gene matches: 2. Here the CDR3 DNA reads TGCAGCGTTGAGACTAGCTCCCAAGAGACCCAGTACTTC. Translated, it gives CSVETSSQETQYF. The whole variable domain, remainder taken from reference TRBV29-1 and TRBJ2-5, is SAVISQKPSRDICQRGTSLTIQCQVDSQVTMMFWYRQQPGQSLTLIATANQGSEATYESGFVIDKFPISRPNLTFSTLTVSNMSPEDSSIYLCSVETSSQETQYFGPGTRLLVL.

The chain employs TRBV11-3 and TRBJ2-5; 13 bases line up with TRBD2. The end of the DNA fits TRBJ2-7 better, so the J call may be wrong. The germline CDR1 and CDR2 sequences are SGHNT and YENEEA. This CDR3 comprises 14 residues. For the CDR3, the DNA is TGTGCCAGCAGCTGGACTAGCGGGAGTAACGAGCAGTACTTC. Protein product: CASSWTSGSNEQYF.

The CDR3 protein is CASADRPSYNEQFF. The CDR3 nucleotides are TGTGCCAGCGCGGACAGGCCATCCTACAATGAGCAGTTCTTC. The chain uses TRBV28 and TRBJ2-1, with 7 positions matching TRBD1. The CDR3 is made up of 14 amino acids. J lost 1 base, V lost 8 bases, and 5 bases had no gene match. Per the germline V gene, CDR1 is MDHEN and CDR2 is SYDVKM.